The 25 T cell receptor beta chains presented below share a single source sample, sequenced in a study of T cells in women clearing cervical HPV infection. TCRdb's table, derived via immunoSEQ multiplex PCR, lists solely in-frame clones and lacks some. The sample holds about 35,000 clones. The source material was blood buffy coat. The receptors here all came from a woman aged 18-69 years with a cervical HPV16 infection that either progressed to CIN3+ or cleared (not recorded which).

Comments on this clone: The DNA ends 3 residues before the CDR3 does, and the rest of the CDR3 is filled in from the germline J gene. The chain is built from TRBV18 and TRBJ1-1; 8 bases fit TRBD1. The CDR3 runs to 15 residues. CDR1 KGHSH and CDR2 LQKENI come from the germline V gene. The CDR3 protein is CASSPDRGTTDTAFF. CDR3 DNA (partial): TGTGCCAGCTCACCAGACAGGGGAACCACAGATACG.

Concerning this clone: The read is 3 residues too short to cover the CDR3 end, so that end is filled in from the germline J gene. The chain combines TRBV7-2 with TRBJ2-7; D call uncertain. With 5 bases removed from V and 0 bases from J, the gap between germline ends came to 14 bases. CDR3 length equals 15 residues. Germline loops: CDR1 SGHTA, CDR2 FQGNSA. Partial CDR3 DNA: TGTGCCAGCAGCCCCTCAGAAACCCCCTCCTACGAG. Its translation: CASSPSETPSYE. The whole CDR3 region reads CASSPSETPSYEQYF.

Note on this clone: The CDR3 goes on 3 residues after the read ends, and that part is filled in from the germline J gene. This sequence joins TRBV20-1 and TRBJ2-5, with 8 bases identical to TRBD2. V dropped 4 bases and J dropped 4; count of bases not matched to a gene: 5. Germline-derived CDR1 and CDR2 are DFQATT and SNEGSKA (reference sequence). This CDR3 region has 13 residues. Incomplete CDR3 DNA: TGCAGTGCTAAACCCGGGGGGGTAGAGACC. Translating it yields CSAKPGGVET. The full CDR3 reads CSAKPGGVETQYF.

Comment on this clone: The read falls 3 residues short of the CDR3 end, and the missing part is taken from the germline J gene. The rearrangement links TRBV6-1 to TRBJ1-6; D is unresolved. The CDR3 is 16 amino acids. Germline V gene sequence: CDR1 MNHNS, CDR2 SASEGT. The V and J ends lost 1 base and 4 bases respectively, with 11 bases between them. CDR3 DNA, as far as it was read: TGTGCCAGCAGTGAAGGGATCGGGGTTTATAATTCACCC. Translation: CASSEGIGVYNSP. The CDR3 in its entirety is CASSEGIGVYNSPLHF.

Points on this clone: The DNA ends 3 residues before the CDR3 does, and the rest of the CDR3 is filled in from the germline J gene. V usage is TRBV5-1 and J usage is TRBJ2-3, with D perhaps TRBD1 (6 bases). The CDR3 extends over 15 amino acids. Germline CDR1 and CDR2: SGHRS and YFSETQ. The covered CDR3 bases are TGCGCCAGCAGCGAGGTCCCAGGGGTGAAGGAGACG. Translated, it gives CASSEVPGVKET. The entire CDR3 reads CASSEVPGVKETQYF.

Regarding this clone: The CDR3 goes on 3 residues after the read ends, and that part is filled in from the germline J gene. This chain uses TRBV20-1 with TRBJ1-2; D remains ambiguous. Germline lookup yields CDR1 DFQATT and CDR2 SNEGSKA (reference sequence). V was cut by 2 bases and J by 0 bases, with 7 bases left in between. The CDR3 totals 13 residues. CDR3 DNA, as far as it was read: TGCAGTGCTAGAAACAATCCTAACTATGGC. Protein: CSARNNPNYG. The whole CDR3 region reads CSARNNPNYGYTF.

Notes on this clone: The CDR3 end is not reached by the read, which stops 3 residues before it; the germline J gene fills it in. The V call is TRBV2, the J call TRBJ1-5, with D tentatively TRBD1 (6 bases). The CDR3 has 17 residues. The V end was cut by 2 bases, the J end by 1 base, with 15 bases between. Per germline, CDR1 SNHLY and CDR2 FYNNEI. Partial CDR3 DNA: TGTGCCAGCAGTGAAATTCGGGGGGCTGGGAGCAATCAGCCC. It specifies CASSEIRGAGSNQP. The whole CDR3 protein is CASSEIRGAGSNQPQHF.

Worth noting for this clone: The CDR3 is cut off 3 residues early in the read; its end comes from the germline J gene. This chain connects TRBV20-1 to TRBJ2-3; TRBD2 agrees at 8 bases. The germline CDR1 and CDR2 sequences are DFQATT and SNEGSKA (reference sequence). The CDR3 sequence is 13 residues long. This chain's CDR3 is CSVAGGEFETQYF. The part of the CDR3 DNA that was read is TGCAGTGTCGCGGGGGGTGAGTTTGAGACG.

Turning to this clone: Sequencing ends 3 residues short of the CDR3 end; the germline J gene provides the rest. This chain uses TRBV7-2 with TRBJ2-3; D may be TRBD2 (6 bases). Germline V gives CDR1 SGHTA, CDR2 FQGNSA. Trimming shortened V by 1 base and J by 6 bases, and 11 bases separated the two germline ends. The CDR3 length is 14 residues. This chain's CDR3 is CASSLDASADTQYF. CDR3 DNA (partial): TGTGCCAGCAGCTTAGACGCTAGCGCGGATACG.

As to this clone: The CDR3 extends 3 residues past the end of the read, so its final part is completed from the germline J gene. J is TRBJ1-3 and V is TRBV5-1, with no clear D. Germline CDR1 and CDR2: SGHRS and YFSETQ. The CDR3 consists of 13 residues. V lost 0 bases and J 7 bases, leaving 8 bases between the germline ends. CDR3 sequence: CASSLDRFNTIYF. CDR3 DNA, as far as it was read: TGCGCCAGCAGCTTGGATCGGTTTAACACC.

Comment on this clone: The missing CDR3 end, 3 residues past where the read stops, is filled in from the germline J gene. The chain carries TRBV19 and TRBJ1-2; weak D call: TRBD1 (5 bases). The CDR3 runs 14 residues. CDR1 is LNHDA, CDR2 SQIVND, per germline (reference sequence). The CDR3 bases that were read are TGTGCCAGTAGTATAGGACAGAGAACCTACGAC. This encodes CASSIGQRTYD. The entire CDR3 is CASSIGQRTYDYTF.

A note on this clone: The CDR3 is cut off 3 residues early in the read; its end comes from the germline J gene. The chain has TRBV20-1 and TRBJ1-1; TRBD1 aligns across 8 bases. Germline V CDR1 and CDR2: DFQATT, SNEGSKA (reference sequence). The CDR3 spans 15 residues. The CDR3 protein is CSARGQQGDFYEAFF. The part of the CDR3 DNA that was read is TGCAGTGCTAGAGGTCAACAGGGGGACTTTTACGAG.

With regard to this clone: The CDR3 goes on 3 residues after the read ends, and that part is filled in from the germline J gene. This chain links TRBV5-1 with TRBJ2-5; TRBD1 might be the D (6 bases). The CDR3 loop spans 13 amino acids. Germline assignment: CDR1 SGHRS and CDR2 YFSETQ. Trimming pared 4 bases from V and 5 bases from J, leaving 12 bases between. CDR3 bases read: TGCGCCAGCAGCCACAGGGAAGGGGAGACC. Protein: CASSHREGET. The complete CDR3 sequence is CASSHREGETQYF. Full variable domain (rest looked up from reference TRBV5-1 and TRBJ2-5): KAGVTQTPRYLIKTRGQQVTLSCSPISGHRSVSWYQQTPGQGLQFLFEYFSETQRNKGNFPGRFSGRQFSNSRSEMNVSTLELGDSALYLCASSHREGETQYFGPGTRLLVL.

On this clone: The read falls 3 residues short of the CDR3 end, and the missing part is taken from the germline J gene. The chain combines TRBV2 with TRBJ2-7, with a weak D call TRBD2 (5 bases). Between the trimmed V and J ends, which lost 3 bases and 6 bases, there was a span of 12 bases. The CDR3 runs 13 residues. CDR1 is SNHLY and CDR2 is FYNNEI in the germline V gene. CDR3 DNA (partial): TGTGCCAGCAGTGACCGTGAGGGTTCCGAG. Translation: CASSDREGSE. The full CDR3 protein is CASSDREGSEQYF.

A word on this clone: The read falls 3 residues short of the CDR3 end, and the missing part is taken from the germline J gene. The chain uses TRBV11-3 and TRBJ1-2; TRBD1 matches 9 bases. Germline values: CDR1 SGHNT, CDR2 YENEEA. The CDR3 covers 13 residues. The V and J ends lost 4 bases and 4 bases, in that order; junction bases with no gene match: 1. CDR3 region: CASSSTGGYGYTF. The CDR3 DNA, read in part, is TGTGCCAGCAGCTCGACAGGGGGCTATGGC. Based on the CDR3 plus reference TRBV11-3 and TRBJ1-2, the full variable domain is EAGVVQSPRYKIIEKKQPVAFWCNPISGHNTLYWYLQNLGQGPELLIRYENEEAVDDSQLPKDRFSAERLKGVDSTLKIQPAELGDSAVYLCASSSTGGYGYTFGSGTRLTVV.

Remarks on this clone: The observed sequence ends 3 residues before the CDR3 terminus, with the missing tail filled in from the germline J gene. The chain uses TRBV6-1 and TRBJ1-3; D ambiguous. V shed 1 base and J shed 0 bases, with 10 bases lying between them. The CDR3 length is 16 residues. Per germline, CDR1 MNHNS and CDR2 SASEGT. The sequenced part of the CDR3 DNA is TGTGCCAGCAGTGAAGAGTTCTGGCCCTCTGGAAACACC. Its translation: CASSEEFWPSGNT. In full, the CDR3 is CASSEEFWPSGNTIYF.

Comments on this clone: The read gets to within 3 residues of the CDR3 end, and the germline J gene fills in the rest. The rearrangement links TRBV20-1 to TRBJ2-1; D is possibly TRBD2 (6 bases). Trimming shortened V by 3 bases and J by 1 base, and 13 bases separated the two germline ends. The CDR3 runs 15 residues. Germline V gene lookup returns CDR1 DFQATT and CDR2 SNEGSKA (reference sequence). This CDR3 is CSARERRGSYNEQFF. The part of the CDR3 DNA that was read is TGCAGTGCTAGGGAACGGAGGGGTTCCTACAATGAG.

To note about this clone: The read ends 3 residues early relative to the CDR3; the germline J gene fills the gap. V usage is TRBV5-1 and J usage is TRBJ1-4; 7 nucleotides line up with TRBD1. The CDR3 runs to 14 residues. The germline gives CDR1 SGHRS, CDR2 YFSETQ. With V trimmed by 2 bases and J by 7 bases, 5 bases remained unmatched. The part of the CDR3 DNA that was read is TGCGCCAGCAGCTTTACAGGGGATGGTGAAAAA. It is translated as CASSFTGDGEK. The full-length CDR3 reads as CASSFTGDGEKLFF. The entire variable domain, with the rest obtained from reference TRBV5-1 and TRBJ1-4, is as follows: KAGVTQTPRYLIKTRGQQVTLSCSPISGHRSVSWYQQTPGQGLQFLFEYFSETQRNKGNFPGRFSGRQFSNSRSEMNVSTLELGDSALYLCASSFTGDGEKLFFGSGTQLSVL.

Of note for this clone: The CDR3 end is not reached by the read, which stops 3 residues before it; the germline J gene fills it in. The V gene is TRBV5-1, the J gene TRBJ2-3; no clear D gene. From germline, CDR1 is SGHRS and CDR2 YFSETQ. Trimming stripped 8 bases from V and 1 base from J, with 5 bases between. The CDR3 is made up of 11 amino acids. CDR3 amino acids: CASRGTDTQYF. CDR3 DNA, as far as it was read: TGCGCCAGTCGGGGCACAGATACG.

Turning to this clone: One end of the junction varies from germline; a read error may be responsible. The CDR3 is cut off 3 residues early in the read; its end comes from the germline J gene. The chain uses TRBV20-1 and TRBJ2-5; 9 nucleotides agree with TRBD2. From germline, CDR1 is DFQATT and CDR2 SNEGSKA (reference sequence). The CDR3 contains 14 residues. The CDR3 DNA, read in part, is TGCAGTCGGGGAGCGGGGGGAACCCAAGCGACC. This encodes CSRGAGGTQAT. The entire CDR3 reads CSRGAGGTQATQYF.

CDR3 DNA, as far as it was read: TGTGCCAGCAGCTTGGGGCGGGGTCCCTACGAC. Protein product: CASSLGRGPYD. The full CDR3 protein is CASSLGRGPYDYTF. The V and J genes are TRBV7-3 and TRBJ1-2; tentatively, D is TRBD1 (5 bases). The read comes to an end 3 residues before the CDR3 does, leaving the germline J gene to fill in the end. The CDR3 has 14 residues. CDR1 is SGHTA and CDR2 is FQGTGA in the germline V gene.

Of note for this clone: The read ends 3 residues before the CDR3 terminus; that terminus is restored from the germline J gene. The rearrangement uses TRBV20-1 and TRBJ2-5, with 13 bases aligning to TRBD2. The germline V gene encodes CDR1 DFQATT and CDR2 SNEGSKA (reference sequence). The CDR3 is made up of 15 amino acids. Losses at the gene ends were 5 bases for V and 2 bases for J; bases not matched to a gene: 5. The CDR3 here is CSAATSGGTQETQYF. The CDR3 bases that were read are TGCAGTGCTGCGACTAGCGGGGGGACGCAAGAGACC.

On this clone: The read terminates 3 residues before the CDR3 end, so the remaining end is supplied by the germline J gene. This sequence joins TRBV5-1 and TRBJ2-7, with 14 bases lining up with TRBD2. CDR1 SGHRS and CDR2 YFSETQ come from the germline V gene. J lost 3 bases, V lost 3 bases, and 2 bases had no gene match. This CDR3 spans 15 amino acids. The CDR3 region is CASSSGLAGDYEQYF. The sequenced part of the CDR3 DNA is TGCGCCAGCAGCTCGGGACTAGCGGGGGACTACGAG.

A word on this clone: Read data end 3 residues before the CDR3 end; the end is taken from the germline J gene. The chain employs TRBV18 and TRBJ1-1; 7 nucleotides line up with TRBD1. This CDR3 is built from 13 residues. Germline loops: CDR1 KGHSH, CDR2 LQKENI. J gave up 1 base and V 5 bases, and 1 base lay outside the gene matches. CDR3 DNA (partial): TGTGCCAGCTCAGGGGACAGGAACACTGAA. Protein product: CASSGDRNTE. The entire CDR3 protein is CASSGDRNTEAFF.

CDR3 DNA, as far as it was read: TGTGCCAGCTTGGACAGCTACTCTGGGGCCAACGTC. Translated, it gives CASLDSYSGANV. The full CDR3 sequence reads CASLDSYSGANVLTF. The J gene is TRBJ2-6, the V gene TRBV6-2 or TRBV6-3; possibly TRBD1 for D (6 bases). The read ends 3 residues early relative to the CDR3; the germline J gene fills the gap. In germline, CDR1 is MNHEY, CDR2 SVGEGT. This CDR3 has 15 amino acids. V lost 8 bases and J 0 bases, leaving 11 bases between the germline ends.